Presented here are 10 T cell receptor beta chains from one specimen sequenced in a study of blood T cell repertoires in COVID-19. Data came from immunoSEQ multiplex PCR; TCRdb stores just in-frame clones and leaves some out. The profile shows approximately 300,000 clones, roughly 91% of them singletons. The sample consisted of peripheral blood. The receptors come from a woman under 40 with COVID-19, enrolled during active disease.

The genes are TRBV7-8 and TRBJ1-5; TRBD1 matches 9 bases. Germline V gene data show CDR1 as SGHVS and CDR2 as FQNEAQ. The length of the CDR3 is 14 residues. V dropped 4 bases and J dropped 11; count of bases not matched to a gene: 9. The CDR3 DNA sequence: TGTGCCAGCAGCTCCGGGACAGGGACTGGAGCCCAGCATTTT. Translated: CASSSGTGTGAQHF.

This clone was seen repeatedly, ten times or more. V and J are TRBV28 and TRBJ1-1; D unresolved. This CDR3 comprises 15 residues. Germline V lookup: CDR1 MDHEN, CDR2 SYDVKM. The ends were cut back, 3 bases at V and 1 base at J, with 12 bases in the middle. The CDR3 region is CASSFSQASNTEAFF. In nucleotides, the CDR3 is TGTGCCAGCAGTTTCTCCCAGGCTTCGAACACTGAAGCTTTCTTT.

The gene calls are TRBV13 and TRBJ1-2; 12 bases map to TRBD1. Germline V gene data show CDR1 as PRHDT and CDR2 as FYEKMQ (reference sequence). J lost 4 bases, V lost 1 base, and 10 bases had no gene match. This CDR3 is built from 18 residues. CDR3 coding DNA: TGTGCCAGCAGCTTAGTTGGGACAGGGGGCGAGACGGGCTATGGCTACACCTTC. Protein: CASSLVGTGGETGYGYTF. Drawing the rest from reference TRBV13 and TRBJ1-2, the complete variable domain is AAGVIQSPRHLIKEKRETATLKCYPIPRHDTVYWYQQGPGQDPQFLISFYEKMQSDKGSIPDRFSAQQFSDYHSELNMSSLELGDSALYFCASSLVGTGGETGYGYTFGSGTRLTVV.

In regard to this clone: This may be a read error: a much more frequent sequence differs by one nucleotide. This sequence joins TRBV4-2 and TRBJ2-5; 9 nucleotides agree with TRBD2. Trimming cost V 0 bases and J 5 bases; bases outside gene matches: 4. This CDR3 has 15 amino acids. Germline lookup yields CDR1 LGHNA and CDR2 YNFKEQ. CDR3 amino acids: CASSQERGGHETQYF. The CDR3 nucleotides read TGTGCCAGCAGCCAAGAGCGGGGGGGCCACGAGACCCAGTACTTC.

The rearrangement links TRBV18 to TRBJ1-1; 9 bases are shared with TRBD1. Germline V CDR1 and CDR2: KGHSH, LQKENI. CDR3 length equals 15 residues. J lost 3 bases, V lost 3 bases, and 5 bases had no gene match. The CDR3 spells CASSPLDRGDTEAFF. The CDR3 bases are TGTGCCAGCTCACCCCTGGACAGGGGAGACACTGAAGCTTTCTTT.

CDR3 amino acids: CSAGNQGASGYTF. In nucleotides, the CDR3 is TGCAGCGCAGGAAACCAGGGGGCCAGTGGCTACACCTTC. The rearrangement uses TRBV29-1 and TRBJ1-2; 8 nucleotides align to TRBD1. Germline CDR1 reads SQVTM; CDR2 reads ANQGSEA. The CDR3 is 13 amino acids. The junction had 11 bases not matched to a gene; V was cut back by 7 bases and J by 7 bases.

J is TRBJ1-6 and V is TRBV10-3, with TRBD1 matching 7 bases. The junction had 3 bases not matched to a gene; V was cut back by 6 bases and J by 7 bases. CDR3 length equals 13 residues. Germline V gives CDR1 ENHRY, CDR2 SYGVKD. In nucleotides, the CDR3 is TGTGCCATCAGCGACAGGGAAAATTCACCCCTCCACTTT. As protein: CAISDRENSPLHF.

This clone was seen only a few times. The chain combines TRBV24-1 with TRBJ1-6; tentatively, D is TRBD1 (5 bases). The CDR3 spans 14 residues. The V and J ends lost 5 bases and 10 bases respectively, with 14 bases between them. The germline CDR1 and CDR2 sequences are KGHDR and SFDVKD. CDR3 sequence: CATSGGTDGSPLHF. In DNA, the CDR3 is TGTGCCACCAGTGGCGGGACGGACGGATCACCCCTCCACTTT.

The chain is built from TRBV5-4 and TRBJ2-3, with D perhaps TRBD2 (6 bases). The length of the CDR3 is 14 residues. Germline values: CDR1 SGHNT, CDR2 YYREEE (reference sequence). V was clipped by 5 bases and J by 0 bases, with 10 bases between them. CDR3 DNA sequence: TGTGCCAGCAGGACTGGGGGGAGCACAGATACGCAGTATTTT. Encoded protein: CASRTGGSTDTQYF.

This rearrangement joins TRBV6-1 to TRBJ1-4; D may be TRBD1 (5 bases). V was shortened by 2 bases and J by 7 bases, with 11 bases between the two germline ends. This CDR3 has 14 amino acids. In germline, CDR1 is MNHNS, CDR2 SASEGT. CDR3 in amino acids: CASSEQGVSEKLFF. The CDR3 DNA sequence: TGTGCCAGCAGTGAACAGGGTGTTAGTGAAAAACTGTTTTTT.